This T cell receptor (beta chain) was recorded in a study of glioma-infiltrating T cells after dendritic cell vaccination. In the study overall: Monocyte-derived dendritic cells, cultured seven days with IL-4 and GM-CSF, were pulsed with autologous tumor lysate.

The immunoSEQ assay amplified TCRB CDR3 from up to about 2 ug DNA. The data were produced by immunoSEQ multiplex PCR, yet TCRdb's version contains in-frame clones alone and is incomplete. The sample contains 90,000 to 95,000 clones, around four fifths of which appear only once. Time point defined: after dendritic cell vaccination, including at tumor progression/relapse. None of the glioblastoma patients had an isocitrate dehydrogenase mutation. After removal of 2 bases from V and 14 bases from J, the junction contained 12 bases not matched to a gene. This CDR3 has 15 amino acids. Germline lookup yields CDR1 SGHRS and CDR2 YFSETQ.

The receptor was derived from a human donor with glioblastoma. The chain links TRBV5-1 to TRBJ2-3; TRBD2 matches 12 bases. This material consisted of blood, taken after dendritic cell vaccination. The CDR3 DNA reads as TGCGCCAGCAGCTTAGGCGAACTAGCGGGGGGCCTGCTGTATTTT. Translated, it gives CASSLGELAGGLLYF.